This TCR beta chain was identified during a study of breast tumors, draining lymph nodes, adjacent tissues (dated by TCRdb to about 2016). Concerning the study at large: Breast cancer patients provided tumor, adjacent nontumor tissue and axillary lymph nodes, and the study compared the TCR beta repertoires across these three sources. The study was designed to assess the relationships and possible T-cell exchange between tumor, surrounding tissue and draining lymph node repertoires in human breast cancer. The study at large found these results: In luminal-like breast cancer, tumor and nontumor tissue repertoires resembled each other significantly more than in basal-like breast cancer. Rather than being directly demonstrated, the conclusion that tumor T cells originate in lymph nodes was presented as consistent with a hypothesis. Tumors showed preferential V and J gene usage, and their T-cell repertoire diversity fell below that of lymph nodes yet above that of nontumor tissue. The data were considered consistent with the idea that most tumor T cells come from the lymph node and then expand in tumor tissue.

The instrument given in TCRdb is Illumina HiSeq 2000. TCR beta chain libraries were generated by multiplex PCR amplification. High-throughput sequencing was used to analyze the amplified TCR beta chain products. The raw public reads went through TCRdb reprocessing: fastp at Q25, MiXCR clone calling, in-frame beta chains kept. Rows are unified per CDR3 protein, each entry keeping the most common DNA and genes. This sample lists tens of thousands of distinct CDR3 sequences; around 50% were detected once. Jointly, the top ten make up roughly an eighth of the sample. This clonotype was observed a single time. The antigen it recognizes is unknown. No base quality values were provided; no much bigger clone lies one nucleotide off. One read provides weak support. This TCR came from a female donor with breast cancer. Some clones in this sample may be carry-over from other donors' samples. The sequenced sample consisted of breast tumor tissue.

CDR3 region: CASSEAEREGSEYF. In nucleotides, the sequence is TGTGCCAGCAGTGAAGCCGAGCGGGAGGGATCCGAGTACTTC. The chain uses TRBV2 and TRBJ2-7, with 10 junctional bases fitting TRBD2. The CDR3 contains 14 residues, cysteine and phenylalanine counted. Just CDR3 DNA is preserved here, 42 bases in frame from base 1. From a lookup of the germline V gene, CDR1 and CDR2 are SNHLY and FYNNEI. V loses 0 bases at its end and J loses 11 bases; junction bases beyond the gene matches: 7.